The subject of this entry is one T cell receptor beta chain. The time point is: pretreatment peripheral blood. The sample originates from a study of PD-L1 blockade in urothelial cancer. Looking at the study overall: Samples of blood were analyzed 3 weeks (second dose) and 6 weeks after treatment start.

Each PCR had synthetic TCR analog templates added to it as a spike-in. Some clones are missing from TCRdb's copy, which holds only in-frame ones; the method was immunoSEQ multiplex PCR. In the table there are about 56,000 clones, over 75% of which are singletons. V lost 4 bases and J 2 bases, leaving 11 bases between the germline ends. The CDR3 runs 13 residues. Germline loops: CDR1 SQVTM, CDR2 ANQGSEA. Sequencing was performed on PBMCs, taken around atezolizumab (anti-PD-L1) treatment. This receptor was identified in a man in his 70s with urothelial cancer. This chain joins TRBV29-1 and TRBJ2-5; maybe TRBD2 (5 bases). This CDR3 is CSVGRVLQETQYF. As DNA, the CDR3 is TGCAGCGTTGGGCGGGTCTTACAAGAGACCCAGTACTTC. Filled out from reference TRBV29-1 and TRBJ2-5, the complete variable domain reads SAVISQKPSRDICQRGTSLTIQCQVDSQVTMMFWYRQQPGQSLTLIATANQGSEATYESGFVIDKFPISRPNLTFSTLTVSNMSPEDSSIYLCSVGRVLQETQYFGPGTRLLVL.